The clone carrying this TCR beta chain showed up just a few times. What it binds is unknown. A much more abundant neighbour one base away suggests this may be a read error. CD8+CD4-CCR7+CD45RA+ sorting gave the naive CD8 T cells. This CDR3 is built from 10 residues. Germline V gives CDR1 SQVTM, CDR2 ANQGSEA. V was cut by 7 bases and J by 7 bases, with 10 bases left in between. The sample belongs to a study of molecular identifiers for immune sequencing clone quantification. Study outcomes and limitations: Among effectors, clones above 20 RNA copies held over 97% of molecules; among naive cells, under 1%. Highly expanded clone sizes could be underestimated by identical TCR molecules sharing a barcode.

Both previously described methods and listed TCR primers were employed to make bulk TCR libraries. TCRdb itself ran the PCR reads through MiXCR, one entry per CDR3 protein. The repertoire holds under 650,000 distinct CDR3 sequences, with 20% as singletons. Sequenced: naive CD8+ T cells from blood, with Jurkat cell RNA spiked in. Described subset: FACS-sorted CD8+CD4-CCR7+CD45RA+ naive T cells. This clonotype originated in a human donor in good health. Some libraries in this study had Jurkat cell RNA spiked in. The chain uses TRBV29-1 and TRBJ1-1; D is ambiguous. The CDR3 bases are TGCAGCGCCATCGTGGATGAAGCTTTCTTT. Translating it yields CSAIVDEAFF.